This is a list of T cell receptor beta chains from one sample in a study of response to subunit inactivated influenza vaccine. From the RT-PCR reads, TCRdb called clonotypes with MiXCR, one entry per CDR3 protein. The profile covers around 750,000 distinct CDR3 sequences, with 21% appearing a single time and about a tenth taken by the ten largest. This specimen consisted of PBMCs from blood, obtained roughly 5 days after vaccination. These receptors were obtained from a middle-aged man who received an inactivated influenza vaccine. Both conserved end residues are part of each CDR3. The order of the fields is J gene, V gene, D gene, clone size, CDR3 protein, CDR3 DNA. The D gene is left open where the match is weak. Rows may omit the clone size; those that give it use once, few, many or a size class.

TRBJ1-1 TRBV5-6 - once CASSLARLRTEAFF TGTGCCAGCAGCTTGGCTCGGTTAAGGACTGAAGCTTTCTTT
TRBJ2-7 TRBV4-2 - - CASSHDRLSSYEQYF TGTGCCAGCAGCCATGACAGATTAAGCTCCTACGAGCAGTACTTC
TRBJ2-2 TRBV6-1 - - CASSEMLVGDTGELFF TGTGCCAGCAGTGAAATGTTAGTTGGGGACACCGGGGAGCTGTTTTTT
TRBJ2-1 TRBV12-3/TRBV12-4 TRBD2 - CATISGVFVGEQFF TGTGCCACCATTAGCGGGGTCTTTGTTGGTGAGCAGTTCTTC
TRBJ1-6 TRBV28 TRBD1 few CASSFLGTVGRDSPLHF TGTGCCAGCAGTTTCTTAGGGACAGTTGGCCGTGACTCACCCCTCCACTTT
TRBJ2-1 TRBV30 - few CAWSIGQGRDEQFF TGTGCCTGGAGTATCGGGCAGGGAAGGGATGAGCAGTTCTTC
TRBJ2-7 TRBV6-2/TRBV6-3 TRBD1 few CASTTRLGTGTYEQYF TGTGCCAGCACCACCCGCCTGGGGACAGGGACCTACGAGCAGTACTTC
TRBJ2-2 TRBV4-3 - few CASSQDWASVTGELFF TGCGCCAGCAGCCAAGATTGGGCTAGCGTTACCGGGGAGCTGTTTTTT
TRBJ2-5 TRBV5-1 - few CASSLTGMVSETQYF TGCGCCAGCAGCTTGACAGGGATGGTTTCAGAGACCCAGTACTTC
TRBJ2-7 TRBV6-1 - many CASSRDTVSYEQYF TGTGCCAGCAGTCGGGACACCGTTTCCTACGAGCAGTACTTC
TRBJ2-1 TRBV6-1 - - CASSDPRGMGSFNEQFF TGTGCCAGCAGTGATCCCCGGGGGATGGGGAGTTTCAATGAGCAGTTCTTC
TRBJ2-4 TRBV30 TRBD1 - CAGAEVGTDLAKNIQYF TGTGCCGGGGCCGAGGTCGGGACAGACCTAGCCAAAAACATTCAGTACTTC
TRBJ2-2 TRBV29-1 TRBD1 few CSVRPGQGAAGELFF TGCAGCGTTCGCCCCGGACAGGGGGCCGCCGGGGAGCTGTTTTTT
TRBJ1-1 TRBV12-3/TRBV12-4 - - CASSLGGTYTEAFF TGTGCCAGCAGTTTAGGAGGGACATACACTGAAGCTTTCTTT
TRBJ1-1 TRBV12-3/TRBV12-4 TRBD1 - CASRTGVRNTEAFF TGTGCCAGCAGGACAGGGGTGAGGAACACTGAAGCTTTCTTT